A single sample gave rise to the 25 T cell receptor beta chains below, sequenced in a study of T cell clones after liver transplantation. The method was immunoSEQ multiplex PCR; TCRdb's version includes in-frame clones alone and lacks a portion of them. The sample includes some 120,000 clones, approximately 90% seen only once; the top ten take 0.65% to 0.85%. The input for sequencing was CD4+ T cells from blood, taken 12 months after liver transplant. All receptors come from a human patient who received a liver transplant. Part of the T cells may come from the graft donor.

CDR3 in amino acids: CASSLTTGLALSNEQFF. As DNA, the CDR3 is TGTGCCAGTAGTTTGACCACGGGACTAGCTTTGTCCAATGAGCAGTTCTTC. The chain combines TRBV19 with TRBJ2-1; 9 bases line up with TRBD2. This CDR3 has 17 amino acids. Germline V gives CDR1 LNHDA, CDR2 SQIVND (reference sequence). J lost 6 bases, V lost 5 bases, and 14 bases had no gene match.

CDR3: CASSFRQGAYEQYF. For the CDR3, the DNA is TGTGCCAGCAGTTTTAGACAGGGGGCTTACGAGCAGTACTTC. The chain carries TRBV6-5 and TRBJ2-7; 10 nucleotides agree with TRBD1. The germline V gene encodes CDR1 MNHEY and CDR2 SVGAGI. Trimming at V came to 4 bases and at J to 4 bases, leaving 4 bases not matched to a gene. This CDR3 contains 14 residues.

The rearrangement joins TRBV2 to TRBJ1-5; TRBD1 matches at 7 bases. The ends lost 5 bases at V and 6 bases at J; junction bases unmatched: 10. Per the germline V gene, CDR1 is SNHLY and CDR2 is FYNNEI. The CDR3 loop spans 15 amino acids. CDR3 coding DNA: TGTGCCAGCAGTCTCGACCGGGCAGGGGGTCAGCCCCAGCATTTT. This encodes CASSLDRAGGQPQHF.

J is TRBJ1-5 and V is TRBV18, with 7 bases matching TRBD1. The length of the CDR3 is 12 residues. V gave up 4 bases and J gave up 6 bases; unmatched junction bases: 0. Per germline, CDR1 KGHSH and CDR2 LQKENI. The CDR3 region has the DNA TGTGCCAGCTCACGACAGGGTCAGCCCCAGCATTTT. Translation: CASSRQGQPQHF.

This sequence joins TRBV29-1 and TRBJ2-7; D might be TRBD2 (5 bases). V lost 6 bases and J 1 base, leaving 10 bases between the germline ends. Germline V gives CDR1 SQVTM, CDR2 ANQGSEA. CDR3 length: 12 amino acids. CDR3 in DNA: TGCAGCGTCGTTCGGGGATCCTACGAGCAGTACTTC. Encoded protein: CSVVRGSYEQYF.

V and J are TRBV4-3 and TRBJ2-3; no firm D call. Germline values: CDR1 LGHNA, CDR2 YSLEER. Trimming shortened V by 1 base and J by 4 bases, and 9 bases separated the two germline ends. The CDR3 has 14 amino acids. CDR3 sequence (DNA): TGCGCCAGCAGCCAAGGGGTAGTTCCAGATACGCAGTATTTT. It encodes CASSQGVVPDTQYF.

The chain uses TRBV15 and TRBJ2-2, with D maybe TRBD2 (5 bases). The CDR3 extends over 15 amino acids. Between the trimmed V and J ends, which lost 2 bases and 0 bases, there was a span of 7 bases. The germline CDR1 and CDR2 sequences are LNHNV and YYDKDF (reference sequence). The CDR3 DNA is TGTGCCACCAGCAGACTAGCCTCGAACACCGGGGAGCTGTTTTTT. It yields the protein CATSRLASNTGELFF.

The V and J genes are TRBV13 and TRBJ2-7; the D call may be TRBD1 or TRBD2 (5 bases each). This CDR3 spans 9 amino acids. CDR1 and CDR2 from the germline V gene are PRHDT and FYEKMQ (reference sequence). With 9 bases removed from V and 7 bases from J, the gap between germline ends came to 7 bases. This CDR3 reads CARRGEQYF. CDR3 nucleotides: TGTGCCAGGAGGGGTGAGCAGTACTTC.

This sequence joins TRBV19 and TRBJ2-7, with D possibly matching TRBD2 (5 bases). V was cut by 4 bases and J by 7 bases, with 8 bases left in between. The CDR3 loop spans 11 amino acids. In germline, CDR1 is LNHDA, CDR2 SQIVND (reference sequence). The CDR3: CASSSRGEQYF. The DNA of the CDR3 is TGTGCCAGTAGTAGCCGGGGAGAGCAGTACTTC.

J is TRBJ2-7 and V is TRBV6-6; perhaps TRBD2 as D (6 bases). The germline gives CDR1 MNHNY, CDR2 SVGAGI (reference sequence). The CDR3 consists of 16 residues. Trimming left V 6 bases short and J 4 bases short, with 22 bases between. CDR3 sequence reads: CASRSSGGSSLYEQYF. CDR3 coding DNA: TGTGCCAGCAGAAGTAGTGGGGGGTCCTCTTTATACGAGCAGTACTTC.

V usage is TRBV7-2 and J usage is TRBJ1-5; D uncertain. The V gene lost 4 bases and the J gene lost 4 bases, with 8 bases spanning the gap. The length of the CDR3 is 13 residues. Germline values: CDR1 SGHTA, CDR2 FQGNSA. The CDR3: CASSSRVNQPQHF. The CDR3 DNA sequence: TGTGCCAGCAGCTCCCGAGTGAATCAGCCCCAGCATTTT.

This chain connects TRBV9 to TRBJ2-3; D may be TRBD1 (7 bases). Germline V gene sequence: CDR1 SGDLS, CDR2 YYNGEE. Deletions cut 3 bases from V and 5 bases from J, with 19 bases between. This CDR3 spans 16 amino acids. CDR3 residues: CASSATGRLDRDTQYF. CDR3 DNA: TGTGCCAGCAGCGCGACAGGGAGGTTGGATCGAGATACGCAGTATTTT.

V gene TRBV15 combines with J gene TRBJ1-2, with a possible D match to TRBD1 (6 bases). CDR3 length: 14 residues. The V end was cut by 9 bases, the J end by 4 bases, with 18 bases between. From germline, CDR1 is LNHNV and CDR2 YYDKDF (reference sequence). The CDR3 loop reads CATGAGGSGYGYTF. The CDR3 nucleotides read TGTGCCACGGGCGCCGGGGGCAGTGGCTATGGCTACACCTTC.

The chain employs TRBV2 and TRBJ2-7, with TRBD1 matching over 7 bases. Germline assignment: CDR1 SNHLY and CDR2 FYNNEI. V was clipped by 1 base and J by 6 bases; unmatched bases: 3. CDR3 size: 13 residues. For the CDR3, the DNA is TGTGCCAGCAGTGAAGAACAGGGGCTCGAGCAGTACTTC. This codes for CASSEEQGLEQYF.

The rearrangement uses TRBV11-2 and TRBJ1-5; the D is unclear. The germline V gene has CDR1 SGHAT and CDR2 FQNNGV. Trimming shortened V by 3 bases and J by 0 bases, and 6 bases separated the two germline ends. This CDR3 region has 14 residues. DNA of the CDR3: TGTGCCAGCAGCTTCAAGGATAGCAATCAGCCCCAGCATTTT. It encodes CASSFKDSNQPQHF.

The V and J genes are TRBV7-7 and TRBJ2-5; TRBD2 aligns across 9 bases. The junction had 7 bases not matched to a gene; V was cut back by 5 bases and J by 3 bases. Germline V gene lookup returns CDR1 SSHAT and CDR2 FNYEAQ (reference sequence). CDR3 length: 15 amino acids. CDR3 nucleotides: TGTGCCAGCAGCCCCTCTAGCGGGGTCGAAGAGACCCAGTACTTC. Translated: CASSPSSGVEETQYF. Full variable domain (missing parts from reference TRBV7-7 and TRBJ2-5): GAGVSQSPRYKVTKRGQDVTLRCDPISSHATLYWYQQALGQGPEFLTYFNYEAQPDKSGLPSDRFSAERPEGSISTLTIQRTEQRDSAMYRCASSPSSGVEETQYFGPGTRLLVL.

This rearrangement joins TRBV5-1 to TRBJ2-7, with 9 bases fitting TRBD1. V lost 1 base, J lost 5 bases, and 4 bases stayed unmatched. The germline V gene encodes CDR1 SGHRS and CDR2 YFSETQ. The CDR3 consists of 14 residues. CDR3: CASSLIQGAHEQYF. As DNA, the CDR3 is TGCGCCAGCAGCTTGATACAGGGGGCCCACGAGCAGTACTTC.

The CDR3 is CASSQDAAGVGQETQYF. In DNA form, the CDR3 reads TGCGCCAGCAGCCAAGATGCGGCGGGAGTAGGCCAAGAGACCCAGTACTTC. The V call is TRBV4-1, the J call TRBJ2-5, with 7 bases identical to TRBD2. Germline loops: CDR1 MGHRA, CDR2 YSYEKL. Trimming cost V 0 bases and J 1 base; bases outside gene matches: 8. The CDR3 totals 17 residues.

This CDR3 reads CASSDLTTGELFF. For the CDR3, the DNA is TGTGCCAGCAGTGACCTCACCACCGGGGAGCTGTTTTTT. This chain uses TRBV25-1 with TRBJ2-2; D is uncertain. Germline CDR1 and CDR2: MGHDK and SYGVNS. This CDR3 has 13 residues. The V and J ends lost 3 bases and 4 bases respectively, with 6 bases between them.

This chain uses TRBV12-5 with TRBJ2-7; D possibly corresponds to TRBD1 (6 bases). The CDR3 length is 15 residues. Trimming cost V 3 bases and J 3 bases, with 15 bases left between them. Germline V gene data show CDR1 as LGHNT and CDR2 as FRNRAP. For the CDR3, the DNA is TGTGCTAGTGGTTTATTTGGGGGCCCTAACTACGAGCAGTACTTC. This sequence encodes CASGLFGGPNYEQYF.

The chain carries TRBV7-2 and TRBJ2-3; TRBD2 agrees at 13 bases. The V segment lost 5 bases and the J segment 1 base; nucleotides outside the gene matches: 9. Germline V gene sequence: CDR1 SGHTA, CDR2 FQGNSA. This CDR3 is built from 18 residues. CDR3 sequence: CASSATGTSGTGTDTQYF. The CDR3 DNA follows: TGTGCCAGCAGCGCGACCGGGACTAGCGGGACTGGCACAGATACGCAGTATTTT.

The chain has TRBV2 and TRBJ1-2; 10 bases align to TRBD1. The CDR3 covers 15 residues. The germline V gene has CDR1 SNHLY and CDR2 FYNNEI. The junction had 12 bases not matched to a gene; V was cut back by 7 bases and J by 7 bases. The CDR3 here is CASKKEGTGVGGYTF. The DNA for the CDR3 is TGTGCCAGCAAAAAAGAGGGGACAGGGGTGGGTGGCTACACCTTC.

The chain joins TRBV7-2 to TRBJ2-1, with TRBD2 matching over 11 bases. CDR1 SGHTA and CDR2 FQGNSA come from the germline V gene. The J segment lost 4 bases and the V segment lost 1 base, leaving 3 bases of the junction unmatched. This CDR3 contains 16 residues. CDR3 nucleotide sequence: TGTGCCAGCAGCTTAGTTAGCGGGAGGGAGTACAATGAGCAGTTCTTC. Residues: CASSLVSGREYNEQFF. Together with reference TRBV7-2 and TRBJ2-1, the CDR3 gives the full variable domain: GAGVSQSPSNKVTEKGKDVELRCDPISGHTALYWYRQSLGQGLEFLIYFQGNSAPDKSGLPSDRFSAERTGGSVSTLTIQRTQQEDSAVYLCASSLVSGREYNEQFFGPGTRLTVL.

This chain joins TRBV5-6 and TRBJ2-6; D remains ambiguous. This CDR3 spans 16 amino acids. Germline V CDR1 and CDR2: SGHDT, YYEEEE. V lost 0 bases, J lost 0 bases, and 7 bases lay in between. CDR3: CASSLETNSGANVLTF. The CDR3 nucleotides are TGTGCCAGCAGCTTGGAAACAAACTCTGGGGCCAACGTCCTGACTTTC.

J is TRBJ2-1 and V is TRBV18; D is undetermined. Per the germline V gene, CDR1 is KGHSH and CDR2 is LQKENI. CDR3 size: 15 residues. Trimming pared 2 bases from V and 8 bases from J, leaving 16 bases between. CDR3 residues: CASSPKIGLQHEQFF. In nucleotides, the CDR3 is TGTGCCAGCTCACCAAAAATTGGGCTGCAGCATGAGCAGTTCTTC.